These 26 T cell receptor beta chains were sequenced from one sample in a study of glioma-infiltrating T cells after dendritic cell vaccination. Here immunoSEQ multiplex PCR was the method, and the copy in TCRdb shows in-frame clones only, minus some. The data show tens of thousands of clones, over 75% seen once. Sequenced here: blood, sampled before dendritic cell vaccination. The receptors come from a human donor with glioblastoma.

The chain joins TRBV6-1 to TRBJ1-1, with unresolved D. Germline loops: CDR1 MNHNS, CDR2 SASEGT. This CDR3 is built from 14 residues. With 6 bases removed from V and 1 base from J, the gap between germline ends came to 12 bases. This CDR3 is CASSRDIQNTEAFF. In nucleotides, the CDR3 is TGTGCCAGCAGCCGCGACATCCAGAACACTGAAGCTTTCTTT.

V is TRBV5-1 and J is TRBJ2-3; D ambiguous. Trimming took 3 bases from V and 7 from J, leaving 9 bases between them. This CDR3 spans 12 amino acids. CDR1 SGHRS and CDR2 YFSETQ come from the germline V gene. CDR3 sequence: CASSYTTNTQYF. CDR3 DNA sequence: TGCGCCAGCAGCTACACCACGAATACGCAGTATTTT.

This chain joins TRBV27 and TRBJ1-5; D might be TRBD1 (5 bases). The CDR3 runs to 18 residues. The V and J ends lost 1 base and 0 bases respectively, with 16 bases between them. Germline loops: CDR1 MNHEY, CDR2 SMNVEV (reference sequence). This chain's CDR3 is CASSLFPGGEYSNQPQHF. DNA of the CDR3: TGTGCCAGCAGTTTATTTCCGGGGGGGGAGTATAGCAATCAGCCCCAGCATTTT.

The rearrangement links TRBV19 to TRBJ1-3, with a tentative D call TRBD1 (6 bases). The germline gives CDR1 LNHDA, CDR2 SQIVND (reference sequence). V was shortened by 5 bases and J by 0 bases, with 14 bases between the two germline ends. The CDR3 runs to 16 residues. The CDR3 region is CASSPTGVTSGNTIYF. The CDR3 bases are TGTGCCAGTAGTCCGACAGGCGTTACCTCTGGAAACACCATATATTTT.

The gene calls are TRBV10-2 and TRBJ1-5, with 9 bases matching TRBD1. The CDR3 contains 14 residues. The germline V gene encodes CDR1 WSHSY and CDR2 SAAADI. V was clipped by 10 bases and J by 0 bases; unmatched bases: 4. CDR3 coding DNA: TGCGCCACCACGACAGGGGGTAGCAATCAGCCCCAGCATTTT. Its translation: CATTTGGSNQPQHF.

In this sample, this clone turned up once. The J gene is TRBJ1-5, the V gene TRBV19; D is perhaps TRBD1 (6 bases). The V gene lost 2 bases and the J gene lost 1 base, with 12 bases spanning the gap. Germline V gene lookup returns CDR1 LNHDA and CDR2 SQIVND (reference sequence). The CDR3 sequence is 16 residues long. The CDR3 DNA follows: TGTGCCAGTAGTATAAGGTTGGGGGCAAGCAATCAGCCCCAGCATTTT. It yields the protein CASSIRLGASNQPQHF. The full variable domain, its missing parts supplied by reference TRBV19 and TRBJ1-5, is DGGITQSPKYLFRKEGQNVTLSCEQNLNHDAMYWYRQDPGQGLRLIYYSQIVNDFQKGDIAEGYSVSREKKESFPLTVTSAQKNPTAFYLCASSIRLGASNQPQHFGDGTRLSIL.

This chain joins TRBV19 and TRBJ2-1; 8 bases match TRBD2. The CDR3 runs 15 residues. V dropped 3 bases and J dropped 5; count of bases not matched to a gene: 6. Germline loops: CDR1 LNHDA, CDR2 SQIVND (reference sequence). CDR3 coding DNA: TGTGCCAGTAGTATTCCCAGCGGGAGCGACAATGAGCAGTTCTTC. It translates to CASSIPSGSDNEQFF. Full variable domain (outside the CDR3, taken from reference TRBV19 and TRBJ2-1): DGGITQSPKYLFRKEGQNVTLSCEQNLNHDAMYWYRQDPGQGLRLIYYSQIVNDFQKGDIAEGYSVSREKKESFPLTVTSAQKNPTAFYLCASSIPSGSDNEQFFGPGTRLTVL.

This clone came up a few times. CDR3 sequence: CASSINGQISTEAFF. In nucleotides, the CDR3 is TGTGCCAGTAGCATAAATGGACAGATCTCCACTGAAGCTTTCTTT. The rearrangement joins TRBV19 to TRBJ1-1; D possibly corresponds to TRBD1 (6 bases). Germline V gene lookup returns CDR1 LNHDA and CDR2 SQIVND (reference sequence). V lost 6 bases, J lost 4 bases, and 18 bases lay in between. The CDR3 consists of 15 residues.

This sequence joins TRBV9 and TRBJ1-3; no clear D gene. CDR1 and CDR2 from the germline V gene are SGDLS and YYNGEE. V lost 0 bases to trimming and J lost 0 bases, with 10 bases between them. The CDR3 has 16 residues. CDR3 sequence reads: CASSVGGGLSGNTIYF. For the CDR3, the DNA is TGTGCCAGCAGCGTAGGGGGAGGCCTCTCTGGAAACACCATATATTTT.

This chain links TRBV5-1 with TRBJ2-1; D might be TRBD2 (6 bases). V lost 4 bases and J lost 7, with 15 bases in between. Germline V gene lookup returns CDR1 SGHRS and CDR2 YFSETQ. CDR3 length: 14 residues. The CDR3 reads CASSGEERLNEQFF. Written as DNA, the CDR3 is TGCGCCAGCAGCGGGGAGGAGCGACTGAATGAGCAGTTCTTC.

The chain links TRBV6-5 to TRBJ1-3; maybe TRBD1 (5 bases). The ends were cut back, 0 bases at V and 3 bases at J, with 9 bases in the middle. The CDR3 spans 15 residues. Germline V CDR1 and CDR2: MNHEY, SVGAGI. CDR3 amino acids: CASSYSRRGGNTIYF. The CDR3 DNA sequence: TGTGCCAGCAGTTACTCCAGGAGGGGTGGAAACACCATATATTTT.

This chain joins TRBV19 and TRBJ1-1; 8 nucleotides line up with TRBD1. This CDR3 has 13 amino acids. The junction had 4 bases not matched to a gene; V was cut back by 9 bases and J by 1 base. Germline assignment: CDR1 LNHDA and CDR2 SQIVND (reference sequence). The chain's CDR3 is CASLGQGNTEAFF. The CDR3 DNA follows: TGTGCCAGCCTTGGACAGGGGAACACTGAAGCTTTCTTT.

The chain recombines TRBV27 with TRBJ2-5, with D perhaps TRBD2 (6 bases). Germline loops: CDR1 MNHEY, CDR2 SMNVEV (reference sequence). The CDR3 consists of 14 residues. The V gene lost 6 bases and the J gene lost 9 bases, with 20 bases spanning the gap. Here the CDR3 DNA reads TGTGCCAGCAGCCTTTCGGGAGACCTCAAGCCCCAGTACTTC. Its translation is CASSLSGDLKPQYF.

The rearrangement uses TRBV6-1 and TRBJ2-3, with D possibly being TRBD1 (6 bases). Germline assignment: CDR1 MNHNS and CDR2 SASEGT. Trimming took 8 bases from V and 6 from J, leaving 18 bases between them. This CDR3 region has 14 residues. CDR3 protein: CASQGLAVPDTQYF. DNA for the CDR3: TGTGCCAGCCAGGGGCTAGCTGTCCCGGATACGCAGTATTTT.

The rearrangement uses TRBV11-2 and TRBJ1-2, with 8 bases aligning to TRBD1. Germline CDR1 reads SGHAT; CDR2 reads FQNNGV. The CDR3 sequence is 16 residues long. V trimming: 2 bases; J trimming: 6 bases; junction bases outside the gene matches: 11. The chain's CDR3 is CASSLSYSGGADGYTF. CDR3 nucleotide sequence: TGTGCCAGCAGCTTATCTTATTCAGGGGGCGCGGATGGCTACACCTTC.

There are a few counts of this clone. The chain is built from TRBV5-1 and TRBJ2-2; maybe TRBD2 (5 bases). The CDR3 has 15 amino acids. Deletions cut 5 bases from V and 4 bases from J, with 15 bases between. Germline-derived CDR1 and CDR2 are SGHRS and YFSETQ. CDR3 loop: CASSFWTPATGELFF. The CDR3 DNA sequence: TGCGCCAGCAGTTTTTGGACTCCCGCCACCGGGGAGCTGTTTTTT.

This clone was observed once. The chain joins TRBV6-5 to TRBJ1-1; D not resolved. Germline loops: CDR1 MNHEY, CDR2 SVGAGI. Deletions cut 5 bases from V and 1 base from J, with 11 bases between. The CDR3 is 14 residues long. The CDR3 here is CASSTQRANTEAFF. The CDR3 DNA reads as TGTGCCAGCAGTACACAGAGGGCGAACACTGAAGCTTTCTTT.

The rearrangement links TRBV6-4 to TRBJ2-1; weak D call: TRBD2 (7 bases). Trimming pared 6 bases from V and 7 bases from J, leaving 19 bases between. Germline-derived CDR1 and CDR2 are MRHNA and SNTAGT. This CDR3 spans 15 amino acids. The CDR3 sequence: CASSPEVEGGNEQFF. The CDR3 DNA follows: TGTGCCAGCAGCCCCGAGGTCGAGGGGGGGAATGAGCAGTTCTTC.

The chain links TRBV7-6 to TRBJ1-1, with 7 bases identical to TRBD1. With V trimmed by 5 bases and J by 0 bases, 6 bases remained unmatched. The CDR3 consists of 15 residues. The germline CDR1 and CDR2 sequences are SGHVS and FNYEAQ. CDR3 nucleotides: TGTGCCAGCAGCGCCCGGGACAGTTTGAACACTGAAGCTTTCTTT. Protein sequence: CASSARDSLNTEAFF.

The V gene is TRBV6-5, the J gene TRBJ1-5; TRBD1 aligns across 7 bases. This CDR3 region has 14 residues. CDR1 and CDR2 from the germline V gene are MNHEY and SVGAGI. With V trimmed by 5 bases and J by 7 bases, 8 bases remained unmatched. CDR3 DNA: TGTGCCAGCAGTCCCGACAGGGCTGGACAGCCCCAGCATTTT. It translates to CASSPDRAGQPQHF.

The chain employs TRBV2 and TRBJ1-4; D may be TRBD1 (5 bases). Looked up from germline, CDR1 is SNHLY and CDR2 is FYNNEI. This CDR3 spans 13 amino acids. V was cut by 8 bases and J by 6 bases, with 13 bases left in between. This chain's CDR3 is CASDGGLDEKLFF. CDR3 nucleotides: TGTGCCAGCGACGGGGGGTTAGATGAAAAACTGTTTTTT. Full variable domain (outside the CDR3, taken from reference TRBV2 and TRBJ1-4): EPEVTQTPSHQVTQMGQEVILRCVPISNHLYFYWYRQILGQKVEFLVSFYNNEISEKSEIFDDQFSVERPDGSNFTLKIRSTKLEDSAMYFCASDGGLDEKLFFGSGTQLSVL.

CDR3 loop: CARGQGVVEQYV. CDR3 DNA: TGTGCCAGAGGCCAGGGGGTGGTCGAGCAGTACGTC. The gene calls are TRBV9 and TRBJ2-7; TRBD1 agrees at 7 bases. Germline V gene data show CDR1 as SGDLS and CDR2 as YYNGEE. V lost 8 bases to trimming and J lost 6 bases; unmatched junction nucleotides: 8. The CDR3 extends over 12 amino acids.

This clone was seen just once. Written as DNA, the CDR3 is TGCGCCAGCAGCTTGGGACTAGCGGGGGATCCGAACACCGGGGAGCTGTTTTTT. Encoded protein: CASSLGLAGDPNTGELFF. This chain links TRBV5-1 with TRBJ2-2; 12 positions agree with TRBD2. Germline CDR1 and CDR2: SGHRS and YFSETQ. V dropped 0 bases and J dropped 0; count of bases not matched to a gene: 3. This CDR3 has 18 residues.

The chain has TRBV10-3 and TRBJ2-4, with a possible D match to TRBD1 (6 bases). V was shortened by 5 bases and J by 5 bases, with 13 bases between the two germline ends. The germline gives CDR1 ENHRY, CDR2 SYGVKD. This CDR3 is 14 amino acids long. CDR3 sequence: CAISRPGQENIQYF. The CDR3, as DNA: TGTGCCATCAGTAGGCCGGGACAAGAAAACATTCAGTACTTC.

In this sample, this clone turned up once. The V gene is TRBV15, the J gene TRBJ1-5; TRBD1 is a possible D gene (5 bases). Germline V gives CDR1 LNHNV, CDR2 YYDKDF (reference sequence). This CDR3 contains 15 residues. V lost 0 bases, J lost 4 bases, and 10 bases lay in between. The CDR3 DNA sequence: TGTGCCACCAGCAGAGAGAAGGGGAGGAATCAGCCCCAGCATTTT. Protein product: CATSREKGRNQPQHF.

The chain couples TRBV19 to TRBJ1-4; 8 bases map to TRBD1. This CDR3 has 15 residues. V lost 4 bases to trimming and J lost 4 bases; unmatched junction nucleotides: 5. Germline V gives CDR1 LNHDA, CDR2 SQIVND (reference sequence). The CDR3 coding sequence is TGTGCCAGTAGTAGGACAGGGATCAGTAATGAAAAACTGTTTTTT. It specifies CASSRTGISNEKLFF.